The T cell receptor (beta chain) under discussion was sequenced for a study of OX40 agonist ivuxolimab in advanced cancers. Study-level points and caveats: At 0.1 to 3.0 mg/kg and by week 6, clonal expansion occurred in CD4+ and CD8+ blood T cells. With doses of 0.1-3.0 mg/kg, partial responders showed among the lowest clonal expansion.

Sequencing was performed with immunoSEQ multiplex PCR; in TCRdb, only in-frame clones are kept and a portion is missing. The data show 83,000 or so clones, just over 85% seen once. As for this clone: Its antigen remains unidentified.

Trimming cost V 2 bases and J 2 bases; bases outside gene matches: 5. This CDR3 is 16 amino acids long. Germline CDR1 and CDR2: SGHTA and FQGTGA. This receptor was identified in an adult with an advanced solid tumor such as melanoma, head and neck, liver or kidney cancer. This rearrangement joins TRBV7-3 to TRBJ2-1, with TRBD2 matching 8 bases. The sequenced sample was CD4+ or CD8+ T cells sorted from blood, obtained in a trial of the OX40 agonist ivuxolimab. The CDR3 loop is CASSLFSGNTYNEQFF. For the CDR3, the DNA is TGTGCCAGCAGCTTATTTAGCGGGAACACCTACAATGAGCAGTTCTTC.